This T cell receptor (beta chain) was identified in a study of T cells expressing NK-cell markers. At the level of the study: In sorted CD3+CD56+NKG2C+, CD3+CD56+NKG2C- and CD3+CD56-NKG2C+ T cells, TCR beta repertoires were obtained. Sequenced donors, eight in total, included seven who were HCMV-seropositive and one who was seronegative. Notes on the study in general: For over 5 donors, the dominant NKG2C+ clonotypes made up about 1.0-7.5% of their CD8+ T cells.

On this clonotype: Antigen: not known.

TCRdb reanalyzed the 5' RACE reads and collapses them to one entry per CDR3 protein, without DNA. Its table records approximately 550,000 distinct CDR3 sequences. The CDR3 loop spans 15 amino acids. Germline lookup yields CDR1 MNHEY and CDR2 SVGEGT. The source material was blood T cells: a sorted CD56 or NKG2C T cell subset, CD4+ or CD8+ T cells, or bulk PBMC T cells (not recorded which). The chain has TRBV6-2 or TRBV6-3 and TRBJ2-1. The origin of this receptor is a man younger than 35 in good health. The CDR3 region is CASSYSITGYNEQFF.